This entry concerns a single TCR beta chain. Its specific antigen is unknown. No base-level quality is on record; no much larger clone is a single base apart. Here V drops 6 bases and J drops 3 bases, and the junction holds 4 bases not matched to any gene. The CDR3 runs 14 residues from the cysteine to the phenylalanine. The kept DNA is CDR3 alone, 42 bases in frame from the first base. CDR1 and CDR2 are read off the germline V gene as MDHEN and SYDVKM. The trial excluded patients who had a history of autoimmune disease or who were on systemic immunosuppression. Peripheral blood for TCR sequencing was drawn from every dose cohort at baseline, at cycle 4 day 1 and at cycle 7 day 1. Samples came from an open-label, multicenter, first-in-human phase I dose-escalation trial of ivuxolimab. Adults with locally advanced or metastatic head and neck squamous cell, hepatocellular, melanoma or renal cell carcinoma were enrolled in the trial. Before TCR sequencing, CD4+ T cells and CD8+ T cells were sorted from peripheral blood as separate populations.

To sequence the TCRbeta CDR3 region, genomic DNA was isolated from the sorted cells. The immunoSEQ Assay was used for sequencing of TCRbeta CDR3 regions. Not all clones reach the TCRdb copy of this immuneACCESS table, which keeps in-frame sequences only. Checked studies attribute under half of the gap to unresolved V genes and leave the rest unexplained. The sample contains about 11,000 clones, approximately 89% of them found a single time. The ten largest clones take up around 28% of the sample. The sample belongs to a study of OX40 agonist ivuxolimab in advanced cancers. Concerning the study at large: Ivuxolimab, which targeted the costimulatory receptor OX40 (CD134), was an agonistic, fully human IgG2 monoclonal antibody. Intravenous ivuxolimab was administered to patients every 2 weeks at six dose levels: 0.01, 0.1, 0.3, 1.5, 3 and 10 mg/kg. Of the 50 or so patients in dose escalation, around 20 had hepatocellular carcinoma, some 15 had melanoma, 9 had renal cell carcinoma and 9 had head and neck cancer. In the dose-escalation cohort, 65% to 90% of patients were male, and the mean age was roughly 60 years, with a range of 23 to 79. Prior anti-PD-1, anti-PD-L1 or anti-CTLA-4 therapy was permitted, and 30% to 50% of dose-escalation patients had received checkpoint inhibitors. Partial responses occurred in three dose-escalation patients, of whom one had hepatocellular carcinoma and two had cutaneous melanoma. The purpose of peripheral TCRbeta sequencing was to test whether ivuxolimab changed TCR sequence diversity and led to clonal T-cell expansion. The paper covers the monotherapy dose-escalation part of the phase I ivuxolimab trial, which included N of about 50 patients.

General conclusions and limits of the study: Low levels of normalized T-cell clonal expansion were also shown by some nonresponding patients. The antigen specificity of the peripheral T cells that underwent clonal expansion was not determined. After ivuxolimab, CD8+ T cells had more expanded clones than CD4+ T cells on average. At doses from 0.1 to 3.0 mg/kg, clonal expansion was seen in both CD4+ and CD8+ blood T cells between baseline and week 6. Partial responders in the 0.1-3.0 mg/kg groups had among the lowest normalized peripheral clonal expansion, especially among CD8+ T cells.

The chain joins TRBV28 to TRBJ2-7; 11 junctional bases match TRBD2. The receptor's source is an adult with an advanced solid tumor such as melanoma, head and neck, liver or kidney cancer. Specimen: CD4+ or CD8+ T cells sorted from blood, collected in a trial of the OX40 agonist ivuxolimab. The sequence in DNA is TGTGCCAGCAGGCCAACTAGCGGGAGCTACGAGCAGTACTTC. This sequence encodes CASRPTSGSYEQYF.